The 14 T cell receptor beta chains below all came from one sample that was sequenced in a study of T cells in tuberculosis. Clones were read by immunoSEQ multiplex PCR, and TCRdb kept only the in-frame ones, dropping some. The sample holds tens of thousands of clones, approximately 85% seen once. The time point was: new active TB diagnosis, blood taken before or within 7 days of starting treatment. The input for sequencing was PBMCs, taken at tuberculosis diagnosis. The receptors shown here come from an adult with tuberculosis.

The rearrangement joins TRBV28 to TRBJ1-4; tentative D call: TRBD1 (6 bases). Germline V gene sequence: CDR1 MDHEN, CDR2 SYDVKM. The CDR3 contains 13 residues. Trimming took off 2 bases at V and 13 bases at J, with 14 bases between the two ends. CDR3 amino acids: CASSLPETGSLFF. The CDR3 coding sequence is TGTGCCAGCAGTTTACCGGAAACAGGGTCACTGTTTTTT.

The chain combines TRBV4-1 with TRBJ2-7; no clear D gene. The CDR3 spans 16 residues. V lost 3 bases and J 0 bases, leaving 15 bases between the germline ends. CDR1 is MGHRA and CDR2 is YSYEKL in the germline V gene. In DNA form, the CDR3 reads TGCGCCAGCAGCCAGACCGACTTGTTTAGCTCCTACGAGCAGTACTTC. This sequence encodes CASSQTDLFSSYEQYF.

In its sample, this clone was seen once. V usage is TRBV15 and J usage is TRBJ2-6; a weak D match, TRBD1 (8 bases). Trimming took off 9 bases at V and 0 bases at J, with 18 bases between the two ends. Germline V gene data show CDR1 as LNHNV and CDR2 as YYDKDF (reference sequence). The CDR3 is made up of 17 amino acids. Here the CDR3 reads CATTKQGGLSGANVLTF. The CDR3 DNA reads TGTGCCACGACCAAACAGGGGGGGCTCTCTGGGGCCAACGTCCTGACTTTC.

This chain joins TRBV28 and TRBJ2-3, with D tentatively TRBD1 (5 bases). The V gene's germline CDR1 is MDHEN and CDR2 SYDVKM. The CDR3 is 15 residues long. V lost 4 bases, J lost 0 bases, and 11 bases lay in between. CDR3 coding DNA: TGTGCCAGCAGTTCCATGACAGTAAGCACAGATACGCAGTATTTT. It translates to CASSSMTVSTDTQYF.

J is TRBJ2-1 and V is TRBV19; 11 nucleotides match TRBD2. CDR3 length: 15 residues. The ends lost 5 bases at V and 3 bases at J; junction bases unmatched: 3. Looked up from germline, CDR1 is LNHDA and CDR2 is SQIVND (reference sequence). For the CDR3, the DNA is TGTGCCAGTAGTTTACTAGCGGGAGACTACAATGAGCAGTTCTTC. It translates to CASSLLAGDYNEQFF.

The chain couples TRBV6-6 to TRBJ1-3, with TRBD1 as a possible D gene (5 bases). CDR1 MNHNY and CDR2 SVGAGI come from the germline V gene (reference sequence). Trimming took 8 bases from V and 1 from J, leaving 9 bases between them. The CDR3 runs to 13 residues. The CDR3 DNA reads TGTGCCAGCTGTCAGGGATCTGGAAACACCATATATTTT. The encoded protein is CASCQGSGNTIYF.

This clone was counted a single time. The chain is built from TRBV29-1 and TRBJ1-1, with 8 bases identical to TRBD1. This CDR3 is 12 amino acids long. Trimming removed 5 bases from V and 3 bases from J; junction bases left unmatched: 2. Germline lookup yields CDR1 SQVTM and CDR2 ANQGSEA. CDR3 DNA sequence: TGCAGCGTTCACAGGGGGGACACTGAAGCTTTCTTT. Translation: CSVHRGDTEAFF. Combining the CDR3 with reference TRBV29-1 and TRBJ1-1 gives the whole variable domain SAVISQKPSRDICQRGTSLTIQCQVDSQVTMMFWYRQQPGQSLTLIATANQGSEATYESGFVIDKFPISRPNLTFSTLTVSNMSPEDSSIYLCSVHRGDTEAFFGQGTRLTVV.

This clone appeared once. This sequence joins TRBV30 and TRBJ1-3; D remains unclear. With 5 bases removed from V and 3 bases from J, the gap between germline ends came to 8 bases. CDR3 length: 12 amino acids. The germline gives CDR1 GTSNPN, CDR2 SVGIG (reference sequence). In DNA, the CDR3 is TGTGCCTGGGGAGCGTATGGAAACACCATATATTTT. Protein: CAWGAYGNTIYF.

The gene calls are TRBV19 and TRBJ1-1; D is ambiguous. Germline V CDR1 and CDR2: LNHDA, SQIVND (reference sequence). The length of the CDR3 is 11 residues. V lost 5 bases and J lost 1, with 2 bases in between. The CDR3 spells CASSQNTEAFF. CDR3 bases: TGTGCCAGTAGTCAGAACACTGAAGCTTTCTTT.

This clone was counted only a few times. The chain combines TRBV20-1 with TRBJ1-2, with 9 bases that match TRBD1. Germline lookup yields CDR1 DFQATT and CDR2 SNEGSKA (reference sequence). V gave up 5 bases and J gave up 7 bases; unmatched junction bases: 2. The CDR3 is 11 residues long. The CDR3 DNA reads as TGCAGTGCTTACAGGGGGCCTGGCTACACCTTC. This encodes CSAYRGPGYTF.

The V and J genes are TRBV6-5 and TRBJ1-5; 7 nucleotides line up with TRBD1. Germline CDR1 and CDR2: MNHEY and SVGAGI. Trimming at V came to 6 bases and at J to 3 bases, leaving 8 bases not matched to a gene. This CDR3 comprises 15 residues. In nucleotides, the CDR3 is TGTGCCAGCAGAGAACGGGACAGACCCAATCAGCCCCAGCATTTT. Amino acids: CASRERDRPNQPQHF.

The rearrangement uses TRBV28 and TRBJ2-7; no definite D call. The CDR3 extends over 13 amino acids. Trimming took 2 bases from V and 2 from J, leaving 7 bases between them. Germline CDR1 and CDR2: MDHEN and SYDVKM. CDR3: CASSLNRAYEQYF. The CDR3 DNA reads as TGTGCCAGCAGTTTAAACCGAGCCTACGAGCAGTACTTC.

The J gene is TRBJ2-1, the V gene TRBV19, with 13 bases fitting TRBD2. J was trimmed by 1 base and V by 6 bases; bases with no gene match: 3. This CDR3 has 16 residues. Germline lookup yields CDR1 LNHDA and CDR2 SQIVND (reference sequence). CDR3 coding DNA: TGTGCCAGTAGCAGGACTAGCGGGAGTTCCTACAATGAGCAGTTCTTC. Encoded protein: CASSRTSGSSYNEQFF.

By its share, this clone is medium-sized. The J gene is TRBJ2-3, the V gene TRBV5-4; the D is unclear. The germline V and J ends were trimmed by 4 bases and 2 bases, with 5 bases remaining between them. Germline CDR1 reads SGHNT; CDR2 reads YYREEE (reference sequence). CDR3 length: 12 amino acids. The chain's CDR3 is CASSPNTDTQYF. The CDR3 DNA follows: TGTGCCAGCAGCCCTAACACAGATACGCAGTATTTT.